The clone carrying this TCR beta chain was seen a few times. The V and J ends lost 5 bases and 4 bases, in that order; junction bases with no gene match: 10. CDR3 size: 16 residues. Germline CDR1 is SGHAT and CDR2 is FQNNGV. The data stem from a study of blood T cell repertoires in COVID-19. In the study overall: Both acute and convalescent COVID-19 samples were obtained from the United States, Italy and Spain. T cells, B-cell-depleted T cells, or PBMCs provided the cDNA or gDNA that served as material.

Clones were sequenced by immunoSEQ multiplex PCR, and TCRdb holds only the in-frame ones, with some missing. The sample has 150,000 to 200,000 clones; 90% are singletons. The chain joins TRBV11-2 to TRBJ2-7, with TRBD2 identical over 11 bases. This TCR came from a man between 60 and 75 years old with active or convalescent COVID-19. The sample taken for sequencing was peripheral blood. This CDR3 is CASSRLAGFEVYEQYF. For the CDR3, the DNA is TGTGCCAGCAGCCGACTAGCGGGATTTGAAGTATACGAGCAGTACTTC.